The 12 T cell receptor beta chains below were found in one sample sequenced in a study of blood T cell repertoires in COVID-19. Clones were read by immunoSEQ multiplex PCR, and TCRdb kept only the in-frame ones, dropping some. In the table there are some 270,000 clones, 90% of which are singletons. The sequenced sample was PBMCs or T cells enriched from blood (not recorded which). These receptors were collected from a woman aged 25-40 years with acute COVID-19.

The rearrangement uses TRBV28 and TRBJ1-1; possible D gene TRBD1, 5 bases. Trimming left V 4 bases short and J 6 bases short, with 12 bases between. Germline CDR1 is MDHEN and CDR2 is SYDVKM. The CDR3 is 13 amino acids. Here the CDR3 DNA reads TGTGCCAGCAGTTGGGCGGGGCTGGCTGAAGCTTTCTTT. The encoded protein is CASSWAGLAEAFF.

The chain is built from TRBV28 and TRBJ1-5; 8 nucleotides agree with TRBD1. V trimming: 6 bases; J trimming: 0 bases; junction bases outside the gene matches: 4. Looked up from germline, CDR1 is MDHEN and CDR2 is SYDVKM. This CDR3 comprises 15 residues. The CDR3 coding sequence is TGTGCCAGCAGCGATACAGGGGGTAGCAATCAGCCCCAGCATTTT. Translation gives CASSDTGGSNQPQHF.

V is TRBV27 and J is TRBJ2-2, with TRBD2 matching 12 bases. The J segment lost 8 bases and the V segment lost 3 bases, leaving 1 base of the junction unmatched. This CDR3 is 14 amino acids long. Germline V gene sequence: CDR1 MNHEY, CDR2 SMNVEV (reference sequence). The CDR3 DNA is TGTGCCAGCAGTTTGACTAGCGGGAGTGGGGAGCTGTTTTTT. It encodes CASSLTSGSGELFF.

V usage is TRBV7-9 and J usage is TRBJ2-1, with D maybe TRBD2 (5 bases). The germline CDR1 and CDR2 sequences are SEHNR and FQNEAQ (reference sequence). CDR3 length: 16 residues. Trimming cost V 8 bases and J 9 bases, with 26 bases left between them. For the CDR3, the DNA is TGTGCCAGCGCCACCTCGGGGTCCGGGGTCCGGGTTGAGCAGTTCTTC. This translates into CASATSGSGVRVEQFF.

The genes are TRBV19 and TRBJ2-1; a weak D match, TRBD2 (5 bases). This CDR3 has 15 residues. The germline gives CDR1 LNHDA, CDR2 SQIVND (reference sequence). V lost 4 bases to trimming and J lost 2 bases, with 12 bases between them. CDR3 DNA: TGTGCCAGTAGTAAGGCGGGTTGGACCTACAATGAGCAGTTCTTC. Its protein product is CASSKAGWTYNEQFF.

This rearrangement joins TRBV6-5 to TRBJ1-3; a possible D gene is TRBD1 (5 bases). CDR3 length: 15 residues. Per the germline V gene, CDR1 is MNHEY and CDR2 is SVGAGI. V gave up 5 bases and J gave up 0 bases, with 11 bases separating them. CDR3 amino acids: CASSRDFDSGNTIYF. CDR3 nucleotides: TGTGCCAGCAGTCGGGACTTCGACTCTGGAAACACCATATATTTT.

The chain carries TRBV2 and TRBJ1-1, with a tentative D call TRBD1 (5 bases). Trimming stripped 6 bases from V and 5 bases from J, with 16 bases between. The CDR3 loop spans 14 amino acids. Germline CDR1 is SNHLY and CDR2 is FYNNEI. The CDR3 loop reads CASRTQVTSTEAFF. Written as DNA, the CDR3 is TGTGCCAGCAGAACACAGGTGACTTCGACTGAAGCTTTCTTT. Based on the CDR3 plus reference TRBV2 and TRBJ1-1, the full variable domain is EPEVTQTPSHQVTQMGQEVILRCVPISNHLYFYWYRQILGQKVEFLVSFYNNEISEKSEIFDDQFSVERPDGSNFTLKIRSTKLEDSAMYFCASRTQVTSTEAFFGQGTRLTVV.

The chain combines TRBV29-1 with TRBJ2-1; TRBD2 agrees at 7 bases. CDR1 is SQVTM and CDR2 is ANQGSEA in the germline V gene. The trim removed 3 bases at V and 8 bases at J, leaving 10 bases unmatched. CDR3 size: 14 residues. CDR3 in amino acids: CSVDKAGVVYEQFF. Written as DNA, the CDR3 is TGCAGCGTTGATAAGGCGGGAGTCGTTTATGAGCAGTTCTTC.

The rearrangement uses TRBV3-1 (or the pseudogene TRBV3-2) and TRBJ1-1; 9 positions agree with TRBD1. V gave up 0 bases and J gave up 0 bases; unmatched junction bases: 5. There are 17 residues in the CDR3. Germline assignment: CDR1 LGHDT and CDR2 YNNKEL (reference sequence). CDR3 nucleotides: TGTGCCAGCAGCCAAGAACAGACAGGGGGGATGAACACTGAAGCTTTCTTT. Translated, it gives CASSQEQTGGMNTEAFF.

This rearrangement joins TRBV15 to TRBJ2-1; the match to TRBD2 covers 8 bases. Germline-derived CDR1 and CDR2 are LNHNV and YYDKDF (reference sequence). Germline trimming cut 6 bases from V and 4 bases from J; bases unmatched to any gene: 5. The CDR3 sequence is 14 residues long. This CDR3 reads CATRTSGRYNEQFF. The CDR3 nucleotides are TGTGCCACCAGAACAAGCGGGAGATACAATGAGCAGTTCTTC.

Concerning this clone: Compared with germline, one end of the junction differs, possibly owing to a read error. The rearrangement joins TRBV3-1 (or the pseudogene TRBV3-2) to TRBJ2-7; 10 bases map to TRBD1. CDR1 and CDR2 (germline): LGHDT, YNNKEL (reference sequence). The CDR3 is 14 residues long. CDR3 DNA: TGTGCCAGCAGCCAGGTCGACAGGGGGCCCAGGCGGCACTTC. Its protein is CASSQVDRGPRRHF.

The chain combines TRBV6-2 or TRBV6-3 with TRBJ2-1; TRBD1 agrees at 10 bases. Trimming cost V 5 bases and J 9 bases; bases outside gene matches: 10. This CDR3 has 15 amino acids. Germline assignment: CDR1 MNHEY and CDR2 SVGEGT. The CDR3 DNA reads TGTGCCAGCAGTGACCCGGGACAGGGGCCGTTTGAGCAGTTCTTC. Translating gives CASSDPGQGPFEQFF.